Only one count was recorded for the clone carrying this T cell receptor beta chain. A read error may be the cause here, since a much bigger clone is one base away. TCRdb re-called the RT-PCR reads through MiXCR, storing one row per CDR3 protein. The table has more than 550,000 distinct CDR3 sequences, approximately 15% seen once. The CDR3 is 15 amino acids. Germline CDR1 and CDR2: SGDLS and YYNGEE. V was cut by 3 bases and J by 4 bases, with 17 bases left in between. Sequenced input: memory CD4+ T cells from blood. The rearrangement uses TRBV9 and TRBJ2-7, with D maybe TRBD2 (6 bases). The TCR comes from a female donor in good health, serving as a healthy control. The CDR3 sequence: CASSARGLGEYEQYF. In nucleotides, the CDR3 is TGTGCCAGCAGCGCGAGGGGACTGGGAGAGTACGAGCAGTACTTC.